This T cell receptor beta chain appears in the sequencing data of a study of cytomegalovirus exposure and HLA in healthy donors (dated by TCRdb to the late 2010s). Study-wide context: An earlier analysis of more than 550 of the donors reported 276 Gb of sequence data and 117 million unique TCR beta sequences obtained from about 179 million T cells. An early release covering roughly 580 HLA-typed donors comprised about 310 gigabases of sequencing data and around 80 million unique TCR sequences. Of the 398 genotyped donors, 65% to 90% fell in the genetic ancestry cluster associated with self-reported Caucasian donors. The study was designed to test whether signatures of past pathogen exposure could be identified by cataloging public T cell receptors. Using immunosequencing, the study profiled T cell repertoires from 500 to 800 subjects and related those repertoires to cytomegalovirus serostatus. Besides the first cohort of roughly 700 subjects, a separate validation cohort made up of 120 different subjects was used. High-throughput TCR immunosequencing, statistical association of individual TCRs with disease status, and machine learning were combined to predict cytomegalovirus infection status. In a later analysis, previously published TCR beta repertoires from about 670 donors were re-analyzed and high-resolution HLA genotyping was added so that TCR occurrence patterns could be studied. Rather than drawing on any new phenotypic data, the later analysis identified candidate immune exposures from TCR beta sequences and the way those sequences occurred across donors. In an earlier analysis of roughly 580 of the donors, high-throughput TCR beta sequencing was used to judge whether each TCR beta V gene segment behaved as functional or pseudogenic. Donor age, sex, ethnicity and CMV serostatus were collected together with the repertoire data. A later genetic analysis used genome-wide SNP genotypes for about 65% of the 666 donors, treating that subset as a discovery cohort. All discovery cohort repertoires had been generated using a single sequencing platform. HLA typing included class I and class II loci at four-digit resolution. The number of typed donors differed by locus: about 620-630 for A, B, C, DRB1 and DQB1; some 500 for DQA1; around 610 for DPA1; and 400 to 480 for DPB1. Four to six DR-DQ haplotypes were handled as single units for association and clustering, since linkage in the cohort was strong. Among a few hundred genotyped donors of the cohort, an average of approximately 250,000 unique TCR beta nucleotide sequences were sequenced per donor, approximately 20% of them non-productive. On the study overall, not on this receptor specifically: In a later analysis, some 18,000 TCR beta sequences were associated with specific HLA alleles at a false discovery rate of 0.05. Because HLA typing was missing for some donors at each locus, association tests included only the typed subset. A later analysis found that HLA-associated TCR beta chains were more clonally expanded and had lower generation probabilities than equally common non-associated chains. In both the original and validation cohorts, the classifier was reported to diagnose cytomegalovirus status with high specificity and sensitivity. In vitro tests confirmed that a few of the cytomegalovirus-associated TCR beta chains recognize cytomegalovirus antigens. It was suggested by the authors that the approach could potentially be generalized to other disease states and immunological phenotypes. The presence/absence analyses assumed that sequencing depth was roughly uniform across donors, and that assumption may not be true. Because the 87-base-pair reads could not distinguish some IMGT-functional V segments, including TRBV6-2 and TRBV6-3, those segments were excluded. In an earlier analysis of 587 of the donors, most TCR beta V segments appeared in productive rearrangements about 87% or about 30% of the time, broadly matching IMGT annotations. For the cohort, immune exposure information was limited to CMV serostatus. Several of the top co-occurrence clusters appeared to be linked to parvovirus B19, influenza, CMV and Epstein-Barr virus, according to a later analysis. A later genetic analysis reported fewer N-insertions in productive TCRs among donors in an Asian-associated ancestry cluster than the roughly 670-donor mean. When HLA alleles, especially DR and DQ, strongly co-occurred, attributing TCR associations to individual alleles was difficult. Linkage disequilibrium might explain the correlated functional status among segregating V segments, but an unknown experimental factor could not be excluded. A later analysis found that TCR association rates varied across HLA loci, with DRB1 alleles showing the most associated TCRs and HLA-C alleles the fewest. The study gave a list of about 160 TCR beta chains associated with cytomegalovirus. The sequencing pipeline was judged likely to have produced a cluster of highly shared sequence variants as a technical artifact. Because counts were too low, roughly 18 rarely observed V segments, including chromosome 9 orphons, were left out of the earlier analysis of roughly 600 of the donors. Only TCR beta chains were sequenced in this cohort, and the absence of alpha or paired-chain data limited detectable features. While some public TCRs were present in many individuals, most TCR sequences turned up only very rarely across donors. According to a later analysis, most CMV-associated TCR beta chains appeared to be HLA-restricted, and the HLA associations seemed to be driven largely by CMV exposure. In a later genetic analysis, a missense DCLRE1C variant was associated with V-gene and J-gene trimming of TCR beta chains, and the association was replicated in an independent cohort. A further reported finding was that TCR beta sequences accurately predicted the HLA-A and HLA-B alleles for most subjects in the first cohort.

The V end loses 0 bases and the J end loses 0 bases, and a stretch of 6 bases separates them. The CDR3, cysteine through phenylalanine, is 15 amino acids long. Only the CDR3 portion is preserved as DNA: 45 bases, with reading frame beginning at the first base. Looking up the germline V gene yields CDR1 MNHEY and CDR2 SVGAGI. This clone was found a few times. Its antigen target is currently unknown. There are no base qualities to consult, and no much larger clone falls within one base. The library was produced with the immunoSEQ multiplex PCR assay. For the multiplex PCR, a mixture combining 60 forward primers for TCR Vbeta segments and 13 reverse primers for TCR Jbeta segments was used. Amplification of the CDR3 region of rearranged TCR beta genes was performed with a multiplex PCR assay on genomic DNA. On the Illumina HiSeq System, the amplified TCR beta libraries were sequenced as 87-base-pair reads. The paper's processing steps were these. A later analysis tallied about 77 million unique TCR beta chains across the 700 or so repertoires, and some 12 million of those chains were shared by two or more donors. Raw reads were error-corrected and collapsed into unique sequences with a nearest-neighbor algorithm that merged closely related sequences to remove PCR and sequencing errors. Alignment of CDR3 sequences to IMGT reference sequences was used to assign V, D and J gene segments. Each retained sequence needed at least a six-nucleotide match to both a V gene segment and a J gene segment. Rearrangements were classified as productive when the CDR3 lacked stop codons and remained in frame with V and J, and all other rearrangements were classified as non-productive. Following IMGT convention, CDR3 was defined as the stretch from the second conserved V-encoded cysteine up to the conserved J-encoded phenylalanine. The earlier analysis of about 610 of the donors excluded sequences that lacked an unambiguous match to a single V gene segment. An earlier analysis of almost 600 of the donors classified V segments as functional when productive rearrangements were above 56.7% and as segregating when the standard deviation between donors was above 5%. A statistical classification framework was built to diagnose cytomegalovirus status from the catalog of TCR beta chain sequences. A later analysis assigned V and J genes by comparing TCR nucleotide sequences with IMGT/GENE-DB human TR gene sequences. Using the TCRdist pipeline, a later analysis assigned CDR3 sequences along with most-parsimonious VDJ recombination scenarios. A later analysis defined each TCR beta chain by its CDR3 amino acid sequence plus V-gene family, and excluded reads lacking a unique V-gene family. A later analysis removed 592 highly shared, low-generation-probability nucleotide sequences to deal with suspected cross-contamination and a sequencing artifact. A later analysis calculated a clonal expansion index for each public chain from normalized within-repertoire ranks of inferred template counts. A later analysis computed generation probabilities with a VDJ recombination model fitted to out-of-frame rearrangements, and checked the results against IGoR. In a later analysis, hypergeometric tests were used to score TCR-TCR, TCR-HLA and TCR-CMV co-occurrence, with a repertoire-size bias correction applied to TCR pairs. In a later analysis, false discovery rates were estimated by permuting HLA or CMV assignments 20 times. In a later analysis, co-occurring TCRs were grouped with DBSCAN, and TCRdist sequence similarity was added when clustering was performed within HLA-allele-positive subsets. Repertoires with fewer than 30,000 or more than 120,000 public chains were left out of co-occurrence clustering, as were about 5 repertoires with anomalous nucleotide sharing. TCRdb holds this immuneACCESS table with in-frame rearrangements only. Some clones are missing; in checked studies, unresolved V genes explain under half, and the rest has no known cause. Clonal size and the V and J genes are those of that table, whereas D and trimming came from the DNA. Within this sample are about 150,000 clones, with approximately 80% of them counted one time only. The top ten constitute roughly 5.9% of the sample.

The cohort comprised 670 or so healthy bone marrow donors. At the time of sampling, every cohort member was nominally healthy, though immune exposures that went unrecorded were likely present. The donor tested CMV seropositive and was one of the 289 seropositive cohort members. Every donor gave a peripheral blood sample, and the peripheral blood mononuclear cells from that sample were used for TCR beta sequencing. Genomic DNA was extracted from the blood cell samples with the Qiagen DNeasy Blood Extraction Kit. The chain uses TRBV6-5 and TRBJ1-3, with an unclear D gene assignment. The material sequenced was PBMCs. This clonotype was sampled from a woman aged 40 to 50 in good health and CMV-seropositive. CDR3 sequence: CASSYSTNSGNTIYF. The DNA sequence reads TGTGCCAGCAGTTACTCGACAAACTCTGGAAACACCATATATTTT.